Following are 5 T cell receptor beta chains from one sample sequenced in a study of shared clonotypes between healthy human individuals. Here immunoSEQ multiplex PCR was the method, and the copy in TCRdb shows in-frame clones only, minus some. The sample has about 2.3 million clones, just over 90% seen once. What was sequenced was naive CD4+ T cells from PBMCs. Sample subset: CD45RA+ positively selected. Every receptor here comes from a man aged 18 to 35 in good health. Some clones in this sample may be carry-over from other donors' samples.

The chain carries TRBV5-1 and TRBJ2-1; 7 nucleotides line up with TRBD1. The germline V gene encodes CDR1 SGHRS and CDR2 YFSETQ. The CDR3 loop spans 15 amino acids. The trim removed 1 base at V and 6 bases at J, leaving 7 bases unmatched. CDR3: CASSLYRGNSNEQFF. The CDR3 coding sequence is TGCGCCAGCAGCTTGTACAGGGGTAATAGCAATGAGCAGTTCTTC.

The chain employs TRBV5-1 and TRBJ2-1, with 9 bases that match TRBD2. The CDR3 runs to 19 residues. CDR1 and CDR2 (germline): SGHRS, YFSETQ. Trimming took 0 bases from V and 9 from J; bases not matched to a gene: 19. The DNA of the CDR3 is TGCGCCAGCAGCTTGGCCCCGGCGGGAGGGACTTCGATCTGGGTTGAGCAGTTCTTC. Protein sequence: CASSLAPAGGTSIWVEQFF.

CDR3 residues: CASSFLGSWGFRETAFEFF. The CDR3 nucleotides are TGTGCCAGCAGCTTCCTAGGAAGTTGGGGTTTTAGGGAGACGGCTTTCGAGTTCTTC. The chain links TRBV5-7 to TRBJ2-1; D perhaps matches TRBD2 (5 bases). TRBV5-7 is an ORF for which the function is uncertain. Trimming removed 2 bases at V and 14 bases at J, with 35 bases between. The CDR3 totals 19 residues.

V and J are TRBV11-2 and TRBJ2-1; 10 positions agree with TRBD2. CDR1 and CDR2 from the germline V gene are SGHAT and FQNNGV. Trimming at V came to 1 base and at J to 4 bases, leaving 4 bases not matched to a gene. The CDR3 totals 16 residues. The chain's CDR3 is CASSLAVAGGYNEQFF. CDR3 DNA: TGTGCCAGCAGCTTAGCGGTAGCGGGAGGTTACAATGAGCAGTTCTTC.

The chain combines TRBV30 with TRBJ1-1, with 10 bases identical to TRBD1. This CDR3 spans 14 amino acids. The germline V gene encodes CDR1 GTSNPN and CDR2 SVGIG (reference sequence). V lost 1 base and J lost 5; bases outside the gene matches: 4. CDR3 residues: CAWSGQGARTEAFF. In DNA form, the CDR3 reads TGTGCCTGGAGTGGACAGGGGGCGCGAACTGAAGCTTTCTTT.